This T cell receptor beta chain was captured in a study of OX40 agonist ivuxolimab in advanced cancers. Overall study findings and caveats: Relative to CD4+ cells, CD8+ T cells on average had more expanded clones.

CDR1 is KGHSH and CDR2 is LQKENI in the germline V gene. CDR3 length: 17 amino acids. The V end was cut by 2 bases, the J end by 1 base, with 17 bases between. Profiling relied on immunoSEQ multiplex PCR, and the TCRdb table lists in-frame clones only, not all of them. The sample includes approximately 90,000 clones, around 85% seen only once; the top ten take 3.8%. This clone was seen once. What it binds is unknown. The receptor comes from an adult with an advanced solid tumor such as melanoma, head and neck, liver or kidney cancer. The chain has TRBV18 and TRBJ1-1; D remains ambiguous. Sequencing used CD4+ or CD8+ T cells sorted from blood, obtained in a trial of the OX40 agonist ivuxolimab. CDR3 coding DNA: TGTGCCAGCTCACCAAGTCCTTGGACGCCCTCGAACACTGAAGCTTTCTTT. Its translation: CASSPSPWTPSNTEAFF.